The rows below give T cell receptor beta chains drawn from one sample of a study of cytomegalovirus exposure and HLA in healthy donors. Using immunoSEQ multiplex PCR, the repertoire was profiled, and TCRdb retains in-frame clones only, with some absent. The sample carries approximately 160,000 clones, less than 90% recorded once. Sequenced material: PBMCs. The receptors derive from a woman younger than 30 in good health and CMV-seropositive. The CDR3 runs from the conserved cysteine through the conserved F or W. The D gene is left open where the match is weak. Clone size, where shown, is once, few, many, or a class for clones that have expanded.

>TRBD2|.|TRBJ2-7|TRBV4-3
CASSLQLAGVYEQYF
TGCGCCAGCAGCCTCCAACTAGCGGGAGTATACGAGCAGTACTTC
>TRBD1|.|TRBJ2-5|TRBV7-6
CASSFRQGVSQETQYF
TGTGCCAGCAGCTTCAGACAGGGGGTGAGCCAAGAGACCCAGTACTTC
>.|.|TRBJ1-2|TRBV6-5
CASSRGENYGYTF
TGTGCCAGCTCTCGGGGGGAGAACTATGGCTACACCTTC
>.|.|TRBJ2-7|TRBV5-1
CASSYDRAGYEQYF
TGCGCCAGCAGCTACGACAGGGCGGGGTACGAGCAGTACTTC
>.|once|TRBJ2-1|TRBV7-9
CASSPMGGNSYNEQFF
TGTGCCAGCAGTCCCATGGGAGGAAACTCCTACAATGAGCAGTTCTTC
>.|.|TRBJ1-2|TRBV28
CASSLGSRANYGYTF
TGTGCCAGCAGTTTGGGGAGCCGAGCTAACTATGGCTACACCTTC
>TRBD2|.|TRBJ2-3|TRBV9
CASSISGRASDTQYF
TGTGCCAGCAGCATAAGCGGGAGGGCCTCGGATACGCAGTATTTT
>.|.|TRBJ1-2|TRBV30
CAWRGDGGGNYGYTF
TGTGCCTGGAGGGGGGATGGGGGGGGTAACTATGGCTACACCTTC
>TRBD1|.|TRBJ2-5|TRBV28
CASSSGQDQETQYF
TGTGCCAGCAGTTCCGGACAGGACCAAGAGACCCAGTACTTC
>TRBD1|.|TRBJ2-7|TRBV7-2
CASSLTGAEQYF
TGTGCCAGCAGCTTGACAGGGGCCGAGCAGTACTTC
>.|.|TRBJ2-5|TRBV4-1
CASSQTTSGWETQYF
TGCGCCAGCAGCCAGACAACCTCAGGGTGGGAGACCCAGTACTTC
>TRBD2|.|TRBJ2-1|TRBV6-6
CASSYPGGGSHNEQFF
TGTGCCAGCAGTTACCCTGGGGGGGGTTCCCACAATGAGCAGTTCTTC
>.|.|TRBJ2-7|TRBV18
CASSPGENEQYF
TGTGCCAGCTCACCAGGGGAGAACGAGCAGTACTTC
>.|.|TRBJ1-5|TRBV7-9
CASSLEQGNQPQHF
TGTGCCAGCAGCTTAGAACAGGGAAATCAGCCCCAGCATTTT
>.|.|TRBJ1-3|TRBV5-1
CASSLDGARQRNTIYF
TGCGCCAGCAGCTTGGATGGGGCCCGACAGCGAAACACCATATATTTT
>TRBD1|.|TRBJ1-4|TRBV5-6
CASSLQGQVNEKLFF
TGTGCCAGCAGCTTGCAGGGACAGGTCAATGAAAAACTGTTTTTT
>TRBD2|.|TRBJ2-5|TRBV5-1
CASSLGLGEETQYF
TGCGCCAGCAGCCTCGGACTAGGTGAAGAGACCCAGTACTTC
>.|.|TRBJ2-7|TRBV7-2
CASSFGLLAYREQYF
TGTGCCAGCAGCTTTGGCCTACTAGCTTATCGCGAGCAGTACTTC
>TRBD1|.|TRBJ2-2|TRBV10-3
CATRGTANTGELFF
TGTGCCACGAGGGGGACAGCGAACACCGGGGAGCTGTTTTTT
>TRBD1|.|TRBJ2-3|TRBV7-6
CASSPLSPGQVSTDTQYF
TGTGCCAGCAGCCCACTTAGTCCCGGACAGGTTAGCACAGATACGCAGTATTTT
>.|.|TRBJ1-5|TRBV2
CASRDNNQPQHF
TGTGCCAGCCGGGACAACAATCAGCCCCAGCATTTT
>.|.|TRBJ1-1|TRBV10-3
CAITGGSNTEAFF
TGTGCCATCACCGGCGGGTCGAACACTGAAGCTTTCTTT
>TRBD1|.|TRBJ1-1|TRBV4-2
CASSQRGQGWNTEAFF
TGTGCCAGCAGCCAACGAGGACAGGGTTGGAACACTGAAGCTTTCTTT
>.|.|TRBJ2-7|TRBV18
CASSPQTSSYEQYF
TGTGCCAGCTCACCACAAACTAGCTCCTACGAGCAGTACTTC
>TRBD1|.|TRBJ2-1|TRBV5-4
CASSPGQGERSYNEQFF
TGTGCCAGCAGCCCGGGACAGGGGGAACGGTCCTACAATGAGCAGTTCTTC
>.|.|TRBJ2-4|TRBV5-6
CASSPRVAKNIQYF
TGTGCCAGCAGCCCACGGGTAGCCAAAAACATTCAGTACTTC
>.|.|TRBJ2-7|TRBV29-1
CSVEDPTGAGEQYF
TGCAGCGTTGAAGATCCGACAGGTGCAGGCGAGCAGTACTTC
>TRBD2|.|TRBJ2-1|TRBV25-1
CASSESQRGRYNEQFF
TGTGCCAGCAGTGAATCCCAGCGGGGTCGCTACAATGAGCAGTTCTTC
>.|few|TRBJ1-3|TRBV2
CASSEQANSGNTIYF
TGTGCCAGCAGTGAACAGGCTAACTCTGGAAACACCATATATTTT
>.|.|TRBJ1-4|TRBV30
CAWRGRVEEKLFF
TGTGCCTGGAGGGGGAGGGTTGAGGAAAAACTGTTTTTT
>.|.|TRBJ1-2|TRBV12-2
CASRPPGTGSSGYTF
TGTGCAAGTCGCCCCCCCGGGACAGGGTCTAGTGGCTACACCTTC
>TRBD1|.|TRBJ1-1|TRBV14
CASSQDRPQGARTEAFF
TGTGCCAGCAGCCAAGATCGGCCACAGGGGGCGAGGACTGAAGCTTTCTTT
>TRBD2|.|TRBJ2-1|TRBV19
CASSITSGRYEQFF
TGTGCCAGTAGTATCACTAGCGGGAGATATGAGCAGTTCTTC
>.|.|TRBJ2-1|TRBV5-6
CASSFQGGYNEQFF
TGTGCCAGCAGCTTCCAGGGAGGCTACAATGAGCAGTTCTTC
>.|.|TRBJ2-1|TRBV28
CASLGDQALPDRQFF
TGTGCCAGCTTGGGTGACCAGGCCCTTCCAGATAGGCAGTTCTTC
>TRBD1|once|TRBJ2-7|TRBV4-2
CASSQTGQGSYEQYF
TGTGCCAGCAGCCAAACTGGACAGGGTTCCTACGAGCAGTACTTC
>.|.|TRBJ2-7|TRBV7-8
CASSLPRGIGEQYF
TGTGCCAGCAGCTTACCCCGGGGGATTGGGGAGCAGTACTTC
>.|.|TRBJ2-5|TRBV11-3
CASSSSTVTLQETQYF
TGTGCCAGCAGCTCGTCGACAGTCACCTTACAAGAGACCCAGTACTTC
>.|.|TRBJ2-7|TRBV27
CASSLIRGEQYF
TGTGCCAGCAGTCTGATCAGAGGCGAGCAGTACTTC
>.|.|TRBJ1-2|TRBV2
CARTLRGSGGYTF
TGTGCCAGGACGCTGCGGGGGTCGGGTGGCTACACCTTC
>.|.|TRBJ1-4|TRBV4-1
CASSQGDSSVPNEKLFF
TGCGCCAGCAGCCAGGGGGACTCTTCGGTCCCTAATGAAAAACTGTTTTTT
>TRBD1|.|TRBJ1-1|TRBV6-1
CASSEARGGLATEAFF
TGTGCCAGCAGTGAAGCGCGAGGGGGCTTGGCCACTGAAGCTTTCTTT
>.|.|TRBJ2-7|TRBV30
CAWSVGAGRYEQYF
TGTGCCTGGAGTGTAGGGGCAGGCCGCTACGAGCAGTACTTC
>.|few|TRBJ2-7|TRBV6-1
CAGETGLEQYF
TGTGCCGGTGAAACAGGGCTCGAGCAGTACTTC
>TRBD1|once|TRBJ2-2|TRBV11-2
CASSLRATGGTGELFF
TGTGCCAGCAGCTTGCGTGCGACAGGGGGCACCGGGGAGCTGTTTTTT
>.|.|TRBJ1-1|TRBV7-9
CALPVGGANTEAFF
TGTGCTCTACCCGTGGGGGGGGCGAACACTGAAGCTTTCTTT
>.|once|TRBJ2-3|TRBV9
CASSGLAASTDTQYF
TGTGCCAGCAGCGGATTAGCGGCTAGCACAGATACGCAGTATTTT
>.|.|TRBJ1-2|TRBV7-8
CASSLADYNYGYTF
TGTGCCAGCAGCTTAGCGGACTACAACTATGGCTACACCTTC
>TRBD2|.|TRBJ2-7|TRBV29-1
CSVGLADNEQYF
TGCAGCGTCGGACTAGCGGATAACGAGCAGTACTTC
>TRBD1|.|TRBJ2-4|TRBV15
CATSPRTGGNIQYF
TGTGCCACCAGCCCCAGGACAGGGGGTAACATTCAGTACTTC
>.|.|TRBJ1-2|TRBV4-1
CASSQIGGTGGPAYGYTF
TGCGCCAGCAGCCAAATAGGTGGAACCGGGGGGCCAGCCTATGGCTACACCTTC
>TRBD2|.|TRBJ2-5|TRBV11-1
CASSPRLAGAAWGETQYF
TGTGCCAGCAGCCCCAGACTAGCGGGAGCCGCATGGGGAGAGACCCAGTACTTC
>.|few|TRBJ2-5|TRBV30
CAWSIRIGETQYF
TGTGCCTGGTCGATCAGGATTGGGGAGACCCAGTACTTC
>TRBD1|.|TRBJ1-3|TRBV4-3
CASSQDRRQGVSGNTIYF
TGCGCCAGCAGCCAAGATCGACGACAGGGGGTTAGTGGAAACACCATATATTTT
>TRBD1|few|TRBJ2-3|TRBV7-2
CASSDRDRGIDTQYF
TGTGCCAGCAGCGACCGGGACAGGGGAATAGATACGCAGTATTTT